A single sample is the source of the 21 T cell receptor beta chains below, sequenced in a study of blood T cell repertoires in COVID-19. Sequenced by immunoSEQ multiplex PCR; TCRdb stores in-frame clones only, minus some. The repertoire holds approximately 310,000 clones, with about 89% as singletons. The sequenced material came from PBMCs or T cells enriched from blood (not recorded which). These receptors were collected from a man between 60 and 75 years old who had recovered from COVID-19.

The chain combines TRBV5-3 with TRBJ2-1; 10 positions match TRBD2. TRBV5-3 is known as an ORF, though its function is uncertain. V was clipped by 2 bases and J by 1 base; unmatched bases: 3. The CDR3 totals 16 residues. For the CDR3, the DNA is TGTGCCAGAAGCTTACCGGGACTAGCGTCCTACAATGAGCAGTTCTTC. Protein: CARSLPGLASYNEQFF.

The chain recombines TRBV19 with TRBJ2-1, with 11 nucleotides matching TRBD2. Germline lookup yields CDR1 LNHDA and CDR2 SQIVND (reference sequence). Trimming took 5 bases from V and 4 from J; bases not matched to a gene: 4. CDR3 length equals 15 residues. The CDR3 sequence is CASSLGTSGYNEQFF. CDR3 bases: TGTGCCAGTAGTCTAGGGACTAGCGGATACAATGAGCAGTTCTTC. Full variable domain (missing parts from reference TRBV19 and TRBJ2-1): DGGITQSPKYLFRKEGQNVTLSCEQNLNHDAMYWYRQDPGQGLRLIYYSQIVNDFQKGDIAEGYSVSREKKESFPLTVTSAQKNPTAFYLCASSLGTSGYNEQFFGPGTRLTVL.

The chain couples TRBV2 to TRBJ2-1; D perhaps matches TRBD2 (6 bases). CDR1 is SNHLY and CDR2 is FYNNEI in the germline V gene. Deletions cut 2 bases from V and 8 bases from J, with 25 bases between. The CDR3 has 18 residues. CDR3 bases: TGTGCCAGCAGTGAACCCACCGGTATGCGGAGGGACCTCGATGAGCAGTTCTTC. Residues: CASSEPTGMRRDLDEQFF.

This sequence joins TRBV9 and TRBJ2-5; TRBD1 aligns across 8 bases. CDR1 and CDR2 from the germline V gene are SGDLS and YYNGEE. The CDR3 totals 14 residues. Unmatched junction bases numbered 6, after V lost 6 bases and J lost 2 bases. The CDR3 nucleotides are TGTGCCAGCACCCAGGGGGCTTGGCAAGAGACCCAGTACTTC. This gives the protein CASTQGAWQETQYF.

J is TRBJ2-1 and V is TRBV5-1, with D possibly TRBD2 on 5 matching bases. Germline CDR1 SGHRS, CDR2 YFSETQ. The CDR3 covers 14 residues. V gave up 0 bases and J gave up 5 bases, with 9 bases separating them. The CDR3 coding sequence is TGCGCCAGCAGCTTGGCGAGGGTGGACAATGAGCAGTTCTTC. Translation: CASSLARVDNEQFF.

The chain combines TRBV7-2 with TRBJ2-7, with 7 nucleotides matching TRBD2. The CDR3 is 16 amino acids. Trimming removed 3 bases from V and 1 base from J; junction bases left unmatched: 9. Germline CDR1 reads SGHTA; CDR2 reads FQGNSA. CDR3 loop: CASSLGVAGRSYEQYF. Written as DNA, the CDR3 is TGTGCCAGCAGCTTGGGGGTAGCGGGTAGGTCCTACGAGCAGTACTTC.

The chain employs TRBV5-5 and TRBJ2-6; D is uncertain. From germline, CDR1 is SGHKS and CDR2 YYEKEE (reference sequence). CDR3 length: 15 amino acids. Trimming removed 0 bases from V and 2 bases from J, with 6 bases in between. The CDR3, as DNA: TGTGCCAGCAGCTTGGTTCCGGCTGGGGCCAACGTCCTGACTTTC. This codes for CASSLVPAGANVLTF.

This chain links TRBV27 with TRBJ2-1; maybe TRBD2 (6 bases). V lost 2 bases, J lost 7 bases, and 15 bases lay in between. The CDR3 totals 15 residues. Looked up from germline, CDR1 is MNHEY and CDR2 is SMNVEV (reference sequence). The CDR3 DNA reads TGTGCCAGCAGTTTAAATCACGGGAGTGGGAATGAGCAGTTCTTC. It codes for CASSLNHGSGNEQFF.

This clone showed up just once. This chain connects TRBV28 to TRBJ1-4; 7 nucleotides agree with TRBD1. The CDR3 loop spans 17 amino acids. Germline CDR1 reads MDHEN; CDR2 reads SYDVKM. V shed 2 bases and J 4 bases; nucleotides not matched to a gene: 10. The CDR3 loop reads CASSLPPRDRYNEKLFF. The DNA for the CDR3 is TGTGCCAGCAGTTTACCACCCCGGGACAGATATAATGAAAAACTGTTTTTT.

The CDR3 coding sequence is TGTGCCAGCAGCCCGCGGGCGAGGGAGACCCAGTACTTC. Translated, it gives CASSPRARETQYF. This rearrangement joins TRBV7-2 to TRBJ2-5; tentatively, D is TRBD2 (5 bases). This CDR3 contains 13 residues. From germline, CDR1 is SGHTA and CDR2 FQGNSA. V was trimmed by 5 bases and J by 5 bases, leaving 12 bases between them. The whole variable domain, filled in from reference TRBV7-2 and TRBJ2-5, reads GAGVSQSPSNKVTEKGKDVELRCDPISGHTALYWYRQSLGQGLEFLIYFQGNSAPDKSGLPSDRFSAERTGGSVSTLTIQRTQQEDSAVYLCASSPRARETQYFGPGTRLLVL.

The rearrangement links TRBV28 to TRBJ1-5, with TRBD1 matching 7 bases. Germline V gene lookup returns CDR1 MDHEN and CDR2 SYDVKM. The CDR3 loop spans 15 amino acids. The junction had 2 bases not matched to a gene; V was cut back by 3 bases and J by 0 bases. The DNA for the CDR3 is TGTGCCAGCAGTTTGGACAGGTATAGCAATCAGCCCCAGCATTTT. Its translation is CASSLDRYSNQPQHF.

This clone was detected a few times. The genes are TRBV18 and TRBJ2-7; TRBD2 aligns across 14 bases. The CDR3 extends over 16 amino acids. V was pared by 3 bases and J by 4 bases, with 5 bases of the junction left unmatched. Germline CDR1 and CDR2: KGHSH and LQKENI. CDR3 residues: CASSPSGLAGGYEQYF. The CDR3, as DNA: TGTGCCAGCTCACCCTCCGGACTAGCGGGAGGATACGAGCAGTACTTC. The whole variable domain, remainder taken from reference TRBV18 and TRBJ2-7, is NAGVMQNPRHLVRRRGQEARLRCSPMKGHSHVYWYRQLPEEGLKFMVYLQKENIIDESGMPKERFSAEFPKEGPSILRIQQVVRGDSAAYFCASSPSGLAGGYEQYFGPGTRLTVT.

The V call is TRBV5-1, the J call TRBJ1-1; D uncertain. Germline CDR1 and CDR2: SGHRS and YFSETQ. This CDR3 spans 13 amino acids. Between the trimmed V and J ends, which lost 3 bases and 1 base, there was a span of 7 bases. CDR3 nucleotide sequence: TGCGCCAGCAGCTGGGAGCCGAACACTGAAGCTTTCTTT. It translates to CASSWEPNTEAFF.

This sequence joins TRBV28 and TRBJ2-7; 12 nucleotides match TRBD2. The CDR3 has 19 amino acids. V gave up 6 bases and J gave up 1 base; unmatched junction bases: 16. Germline assignment: CDR1 MDHEN and CDR2 SYDVKM. The CDR3, as DNA: TGTGCCAGCAGCCCTCCTTTCTTCGCTGGACTAGCGGGATCCTACGAGCAGTACTTC. It yields the protein CASSPPFFAGLAGSYEQYF.

The chain joins TRBV6-5 to TRBJ1-2; TRBD1 aligns across 9 bases. The CDR3 loop spans 12 amino acids. Trimming cost V 10 bases and J 5 bases; bases outside gene matches: 5. Germline CDR1 is MNHEY and CDR2 is SVGAGI. The CDR3 nucleotides read TGTGCCACAGAAGACAGGGGGTATGGCTACACCTTC. Amino acids: CATEDRGYGYTF.

V and J are TRBV24-1 and TRBJ2-1; 10 bases are a match to TRBD2. Germline CDR1 reads KGHDR; CDR2 reads SFDVKD. With V trimmed by 5 bases and J by 3 bases, 21 bases remained unmatched. This CDR3 has 21 amino acids. Written as DNA, the CDR3 is TGTGCCACCAGTGTCAAGGCCGGGGGCGCGGTAGCGGGAGGCCTCTACAATGAGCAGTTCTTC. It is translated as CATSVKAGGAVAGGLYNEQFF.

CDR3 amino acids: CASSFYPGANVLTF. The CDR3 coding sequence is TGTGCCAGCAGCTTTTATCCTGGGGCCAACGTCCTGACTTTC. This chain joins TRBV5-4 and TRBJ2-6; no firm D call. The CDR3 is 14 amino acids. Trimming cost V 2 bases and J 2 bases, with 5 bases left between them. The V gene's germline CDR1 is SGHNT and CDR2 YYREEE (reference sequence).

The V call is TRBV6-5, the J call TRBJ1-1, with D hard to call. V was trimmed by 5 bases and J by 0 bases, leaving 13 bases between them. CDR3 size: 15 residues. In germline, CDR1 is MNHEY, CDR2 SVGAGI. The CDR3 nucleotides read TGTGCCAGCAGTATAACACAGATCATGAACACTGAAGCTTTCTTT. This gives the protein CASSITQIMNTEAFF.

The rearrangement uses TRBV2 and TRBJ1-1; D remains ambiguous. Germline V gene lookup returns CDR1 SNHLY and CDR2 FYNNEI. V was cut by 6 bases and J by 5 bases, with 7 bases left in between. This CDR3 contains 11 residues. In DNA, the CDR3 is TGTGCCAGCAGGAAGGAGACTGAAGCTTTCTTT. This sequence encodes CASRKETEAFF.

The chain is built from TRBV5-1 and TRBJ2-6; weak D call: TRBD1 (7 bases). Germline assignment: CDR1 SGHRS and CDR2 YFSETQ. Trimming shortened V by 4 bases and J by 0 bases, and 17 bases separated the two germline ends. The CDR3 loop spans 18 amino acids. This chain's CDR3 is CASSLEGQTFSGANVLTF. CDR3 DNA: TGCGCCAGCAGCCTGGAGGGACAGACCTTCTCTGGGGCCAACGTCCTGACTTTC.

The V call is TRBV5-4, the J call TRBJ2-7; no definite D call. V lost 4 bases and J 0 bases, leaving 14 bases between the germline ends. Germline V gene sequence: CDR1 SGHNT, CDR2 YYREEE (reference sequence). The CDR3 is made up of 15 amino acids. CDR3 protein: CASSPGFGGSYEQYF. DNA of the CDR3: TGTGCCAGCAGCCCTGGATTCGGCGGCTCCTACGAGCAGTACTTC.